This entry lists 4 T cell receptor beta chains sequenced from one sample in a study of T-cell reconstitution after alpha-beta-depleted transplantation in children. Preparing the TCRbeta library involved the use of unique molecular identifiers. TCRdb fed the PCR reads into MiXCR, producing one record per CDR3 protein. Here the sample spans 280,000 or so distinct CDR3 sequences, around a tenth being singletons. Material: peripheral blood, obtained 180 days after TCRalphabeta/CD19-depleted stem cell transplant. The origin of the receptors is a male patient aged 2 to 9 who had a stem cell transplant for chronic granulomatous disease, so the T cells may come from the graft donor.

As for this clonotype: The junction differs from germline at one of its ends, possibly a read error. J is TRBJ2-7 and V is TRBV30, with 11 bases that match TRBD1. There are 15 residues in the CDR3. The germline V gene has CDR1 GTSNPN and CDR2 SVGIG (reference sequence). CDR3 coding DNA: TGTGCCTGGAGTCGTCCCGGGACAGGGGGGTACGAGCGGTACTTC. Its translation is CAWSRPGTGGYERYF. The whole variable domain, remainder taken from reference TRBV30 and TRBJ2-7, is SQTIHQWPATLVQPVGSPLSLECTVEGTSNPNLYWYRQAAGRGLQLLFYSVGIGQISSEVPQNLSASRPQDRQFILSSKKLLLSDSGFYLCAWSRPGTGGYERYFGPGTRLTVT.

This clonotype was counted once. This chain joins TRBV20-1 and TRBJ2-7, with TRBD2 matching 7 bases. J lost 2 bases, V lost 3 bases, and 10 bases had no gene match. CDR1 DFQATT and CDR2 SNEGSKA come from the germline V gene (reference sequence). This CDR3 comprises 15 residues. CDR3 sequence: CSASPVGGPAYEQYF. The CDR3 region has the DNA TGCAGTGCTAGTCCAGTGGGAGGGCCCGCCTACGAGCAGTACTTC.

This clonotype is labeled as medium-sized (0.01 to 0.1%). The CDR3 nucleotides are TGTGCCAGCAGTTTAGCCGGGACTAGCGGGACCATAGCCAAAAACATTCAGTACTTC. Encoded protein: CASSLAGTSGTIAKNIQYF. The chain recombines TRBV28 with TRBJ2-4; 13 bases align to TRBD2. This CDR3 region has 19 residues. Looked up from germline, CDR1 is MDHEN and CDR2 is SYDVKM. J lost 0 bases, V lost 2 bases, and 7 bases had no gene match.

The table lists this clonotype with many counts. The chain employs TRBV29-1 and TRBJ2-7; 10 bases match TRBD2. With V trimmed by 4 bases and J by 2 bases, 8 bases remained unmatched. CDR3 size: 15 residues. CDR1 SQVTM and CDR2 ANQGSEA come from the germline V gene. Written as DNA, the CDR3 is TGCAGCGTTGGGGTAGGGACTAGCGCCGCCTACGAGCAGTACTTC. This encodes CSVGVGTSAAYEQYF.